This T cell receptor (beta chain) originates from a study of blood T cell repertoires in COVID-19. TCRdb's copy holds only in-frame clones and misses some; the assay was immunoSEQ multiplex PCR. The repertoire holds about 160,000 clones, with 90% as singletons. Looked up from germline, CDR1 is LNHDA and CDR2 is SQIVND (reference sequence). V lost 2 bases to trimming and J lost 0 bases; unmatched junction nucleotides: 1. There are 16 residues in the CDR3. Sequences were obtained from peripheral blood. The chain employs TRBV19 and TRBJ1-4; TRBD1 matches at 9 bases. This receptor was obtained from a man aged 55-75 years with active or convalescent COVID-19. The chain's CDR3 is CASSIRQGATNEKLFF. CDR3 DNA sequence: TGTGCCAGTAGTATACGACAGGGGGCAACTAATGAAAAACTGTTTTTT.